This T cell receptor beta chain was recorded in a study of T-cell reconstitution after alpha-beta-depleted transplantation in children. V was shortened by 4 bases and J by 0 bases, with 19 bases between the two germline ends. The CDR3 has 16 residues. Germline CDR1 and CDR2: DFQATT and SNEGSKA (reference sequence). A TCRbeta library incorporating unique molecular identifiers was prepared. MiXCR, run by TCRdb on the PCR reads, gives a single entry per CDR3 protein. The table records about 260,000 distinct CDR3 sequences, under 14% of them present only once. In this sample, this clonotype turned up many times. Its antigen is unidentified. Notes on the study in general: Surviving thymic progenitors and recipient T cells were the source of high TCRbeta diversity at day 60 in some patients. Alpha-beta T cells about two months after transplant reportedly derived from several hundred expanded graft clones. Newly produced T cells mostly accounted for T-cell counts and diversity one year post-transplant.

The rearrangement uses TRBV20-1 and TRBJ2-7, with D perhaps matching TRBD1 or TRBD2 (8 bases each). The source was peripheral blood, collected 180 days after TCRalphabeta/CD19-depleted stem cell transplant. The origin of this receptor is a male patient aged 2-15 years who had a stem cell transplant for chronic granulomatous disease, so the T cells may come from the graft donor. CDR3: CSATRGRGVSSYEQYF. The CDR3 nucleotides read TGCAGTGCTACCAGGGGGCGGGGGGTGAGCTCCTACGAGCAGTACTTC.